This T cell receptor (beta chain) came from a study of read filtering for tumor transcriptome and immune sequencing. Turning to the study itself: R-ISS stage counts were eight or nine for I, about 15 for II, six or seven for III. Whole-study findings and limits: Even smaller IR-seq throughput identified most shared clonotypes. In IR-seq, single-read clonotypes were about 81.9% of clonotypes but around 3.4% of reads.

Germline CDR1 MNHEY, CDR2 SVGEGT. CDR3 length equals 15 residues. Sampling of bone marrow took place during active disease in every patient. Comment on this clonotype: What it binds is unknown. A much more abundant neighbour one base away suggests this may be a read error.

This library used around 400 ng RNA and molecular barcoded adaptors spanning alpha/delta and beta/gamma chains. In TCRdb, the reads were re-called with MiXCR into one record per CDR3 protein. Among more than 70,000 distinct CDR3 sequences, 20% to 25% were seen once, and the ten largest hold about an eighth. The specimen was a population of CD138-negative cells sorted from bone marrow. This TCR came from a donor over 35 with multiple myeloma. V and J are TRBV6-2 or TRBV6-3 and TRBJ2-1; D perhaps matches TRBD1 (5 bases). CDR3 protein: CASSYFPTGYNEQSF. The CDR3, as DNA: TGTGCCAGCAGTTACTTCCCCACAGGCTACAATGAGCAGTCCTTC.